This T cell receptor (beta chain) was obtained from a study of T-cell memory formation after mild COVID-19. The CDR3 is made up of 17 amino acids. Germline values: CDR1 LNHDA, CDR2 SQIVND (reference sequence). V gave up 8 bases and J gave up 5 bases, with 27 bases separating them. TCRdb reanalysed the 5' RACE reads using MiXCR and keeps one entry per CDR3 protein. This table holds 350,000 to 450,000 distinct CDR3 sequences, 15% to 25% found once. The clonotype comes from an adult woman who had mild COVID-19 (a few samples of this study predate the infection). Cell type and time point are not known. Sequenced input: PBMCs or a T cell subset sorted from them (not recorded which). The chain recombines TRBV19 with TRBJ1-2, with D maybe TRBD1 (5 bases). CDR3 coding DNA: TGTGCCAGTGATACAGGAAGAGGGACCGATTTTCGGTATGGCTACACCTTC. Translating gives CASDTGRGTDFRYGYTF.